Sequencing of this T cell receptor beta chain was carried out in a study of blood T cell repertoires in COVID-19. Study as a whole: Samples of COVID-19 (acute and convalescent) were obtained from the United States, Italy and Spain. In each case, the material was cDNA or gDNA derived from T cells, B-cell-depleted T cells, or PBMCs.

Trimming stripped 0 bases from V and 3 bases from J, with 9 bases between. The CDR3 covers 15 residues. The germline V gene encodes CDR1 SGHRS and CDR2 YFSETQ. Per the authors' pipeline: Amplification from reference gene primers served as the basis for estimated nucleated cell counts. TCRdb's table, derived via immunoSEQ multiplex PCR, lists solely in-frame clones and lacks some. V and J calls plus clone size are reproduced from that table; the DNA served to infer D and trimming. Altogether 140,000 or so clones are present, over 70% being singletons, with the ten largest covering 1.9%. J is TRBJ2-2 and V is TRBV5-1; D is unresolved. The clonotype originates from a woman aged 55-70 years with acute or convalescent COVID-19. The sequenced sample was peripheral blood. This chain's CDR3 is CASSLAGTDTGELFF. The DNA for the CDR3 is TGCGCCAGCAGCTTGGCCGGTACTGACACCGGGGAGCTGTTTTTT.